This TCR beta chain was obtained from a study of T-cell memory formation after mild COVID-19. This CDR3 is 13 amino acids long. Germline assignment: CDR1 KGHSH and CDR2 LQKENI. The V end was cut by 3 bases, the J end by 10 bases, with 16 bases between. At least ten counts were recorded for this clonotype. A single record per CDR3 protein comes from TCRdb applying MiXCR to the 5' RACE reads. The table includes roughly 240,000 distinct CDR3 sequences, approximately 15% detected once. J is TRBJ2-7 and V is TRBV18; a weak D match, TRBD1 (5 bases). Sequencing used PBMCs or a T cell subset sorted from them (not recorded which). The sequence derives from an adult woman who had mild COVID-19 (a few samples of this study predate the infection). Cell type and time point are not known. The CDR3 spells CASSPPRVSDQYF. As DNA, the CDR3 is TGTGCCAGCTCACCCCCCAGGGTAAGCGATCAGTACTTC.